The 20 T cell receptor beta chains below come from one sample, sequenced in a study of shared clonotypes between healthy human individuals. The assay was immunoSEQ multiplex PCR, and TCRdb's table has in-frame clones only and misses some. The sample contains 2.5 million or so clones, 85% to 95% of which appear only once. Sequencing input: naive CD4+ T cells sorted from blood. Subset specified: CD45RA+ positively selected. The receptor source for this set is a man younger than 35 in good health.

V is TRBV18 and J is TRBJ1-6; D possibly corresponds to TRBD1 (6 bases). V dropped 4 bases and J dropped 7 bases, with 8 bases sitting between them. The CDR3 sequence is 13 residues long. Germline values: CDR1 KGHSH, CDR2 LQKENI. The CDR3 DNA reads TGTGCCAGCTCACTCGACAGGAATTCACCCCTCCACTTT. Its protein product is CASSLDRNSPLHF.

V usage is TRBV5-1 and J usage is TRBJ2-5, with TRBD1 matching over 11 bases. There are 15 residues in the CDR3. The V gene end was trimmed by 6 bases and the J gene end by 5 bases; junction bases not matched to a gene: 9. The germline V gene has CDR1 SGHRS and CDR2 YFSETQ. The CDR3: CASTTVGQGAETQYF. The CDR3, as DNA: TGCGCCAGCACCACCGTTGGACAGGGGGCTGAGACCCAGTACTTC. Drawing the rest from reference TRBV5-1 and TRBJ2-5, the complete variable domain is KAGVTQTPRYLIKTRGQQVTLSCSPISGHRSVSWYQQTPGQGLQFLFEYFSETQRNKGNFPGRFSGRQFSNSRSEMNVSTLELGDSALYLCASTTVGQGAETQYFGPGTRLLVL.

J is TRBJ2-5 and V is TRBV6-5, with 13 bases matching TRBD2. This CDR3 has 14 residues. Looked up from germline, CDR1 is MNHEY and CDR2 is SVGAGI. The trim removed 9 bases at V and 2 bases at J, leaving 3 bases unmatched. The CDR3 DNA reads as TGTGCCAGTTGGACTAGCGGGAGTCAAGAGACCCAGTACTTC. This encodes CASWTSGSQETQYF.

This clone showed up just once. This chain uses TRBV19 with TRBJ2-7, with D perhaps TRBD2 (5 bases). V was shortened by 5 bases and J by 7 bases, with 12 bases between the two germline ends. Per germline, CDR1 LNHDA and CDR2 SQIVND (reference sequence). The CDR3 runs to 12 residues. The CDR3, as DNA: TGTGCCAGTAGTCCACGAACGGGGGAGCAGTACTTC. Translated, it gives CASSPRTGEQYF.

The chain is built from TRBV14 and TRBJ2-1; 8 nucleotides match TRBD2. V was pared by 6 bases and J by 13 bases, with 11 bases of the junction left unmatched. The CDR3 has 13 residues. Germline V gene data show CDR1 as SGHDN and CDR2 as FVKESK. CDR3 in DNA: TGTGCCAGCAGACCCTCTAGCGGGCTCAAACAGTTCTTC. It specifies CASRPSSGLKQFF.

The chain recombines TRBV7-9 with TRBJ2-1, with D possibly TRBD1 on 5 matching bases. Germline V CDR1 and CDR2: SEHNR, FQNEAQ (reference sequence). The CDR3 runs 13 residues. Between the trimmed V and J ends, which lost 3 bases and 9 bases, there was a span of 12 bases. This CDR3 is CASSFISGSEQFF. The CDR3 DNA is TGTGCCAGCAGCTTTATCTCAGGGTCTGAGCAGTTCTTC.

The rearrangement uses TRBV5-1 and TRBJ2-1, with 9 positions matching TRBD1. The CDR3 length is 16 residues. CDR1 is SGHRS and CDR2 is YFSETQ in the germline V gene. J was trimmed by 7 bases and V by 4 bases; bases with no gene match: 12. Here the CDR3 reads CASSPKPGQGLNEQFF. The CDR3 bases are TGCGCCAGCAGCCCGAAACCGGGACAGGGATTAAATGAGCAGTTCTTC. The variable domain in full, with the rest retrieved from reference TRBV5-1 and TRBJ2-1, is KAGVTQTPRYLIKTRGQQVTLSCSPISGHRSVSWYQQTPGQGLQFLFEYFSETQRNKGNFPGRFSGRQFSNSRSEMNVSTLELGDSALYLCASSPKPGQGLNEQFFGPGTRLTVL.

This rearrangement joins TRBV10-2 to TRBJ2-7, with D unresolved. The V end lost 6 bases, the J end lost 5 bases, and 8 bases lay between the germline ends. There are 11 residues in the CDR3. Germline V gene sequence: CDR1 WSHSY, CDR2 SAAADI. CDR3 residues: CASRVGNEQYF. The DNA for the CDR3 is TGCGCCAGCAGGGTGGGGAACGAGCAGTACTTC.

This chain joins TRBV4-1 and TRBJ1-6; D might be TRBD1 (6 bases). From germline, CDR1 is MGHRA and CDR2 YSYEKL. The CDR3 has 17 residues. V was clipped by 0 bases and J by 8 bases, with 17 bases between them. CDR3 coding DNA: TGCGCCAGCAGCCAAGATCTGAGAGGACAGTCCTATTCACCCCTCCACTTT. Amino acids: CASSQDLRGQSYSPLHF.

About this clone itself: Other DNA sequences from this sample encode an identical CDR3 as well. The chain carries TRBV5-1 and TRBJ2-1; unclear D gene. The CDR3 sequence is 14 residues long. Germline CDR1 SGHRS, CDR2 YFSETQ. Between the trimmed V and J ends, which lost 0 bases and 3 bases, there was a span of 7 bases. Here the CDR3 reads CASSLESSYNEQFF. The CDR3 nucleotides read TGCGCCAGCAGCTTGGAGTCTAGCTACAATGAGCAGTTCTTC. The full variable domain, its missing parts supplied by reference TRBV5-1 and TRBJ2-1, is KAGVTQTPRYLIKTRGQQVTLSCSPISGHRSVSWYQQTPGQGLQFLFEYFSETQRNKGNFPGRFSGRQFSNSRSEMNVSTLELGDSALYLCASSLESSYNEQFFGPGTRLTVL.

The rearrangement links TRBV28 to TRBJ2-5, with D possibly being TRBD2 (6 bases). V lost 5 bases and J lost 3, with 13 bases in between. Germline CDR1 reads MDHEN; CDR2 reads SYDVKM. The CDR3 runs to 14 residues. The CDR3 protein is CASSVLREKETQYF. CDR3 in DNA: TGTGCCAGCAGTGTCTTGCGGGAAAAAGAGACCCAGTACTTC.

This sequence joins TRBV29-1 and TRBJ1-2; 10 bases are a match to TRBD1. Germline loops: CDR1 SQVTM, CDR2 ANQGSEA. The V segment lost 5 bases and the J segment 7 bases; nucleotides outside the gene matches: 13. The CDR3 loop spans 15 amino acids. The CDR3 DNA sequence: TGCAGCGTTCAATCCCGACAGGGGGCAGCAGGTGGCTACACCTTC. It specifies CSVQSRQGAAGGYTF. Full variable domain (outside the CDR3, taken from reference TRBV29-1 and TRBJ1-2): SAVISQKPSRDICQRGTSLTIQCQVDSQVTMMFWYRQQPGQSLTLIATANQGSEATYESGFVIDKFPISRPNLTFSTLTVSNMSPEDSSIYLCSVQSRQGAAGGYTFGSGTRLTVV.

Worth noting for this clone: This sample includes further DNA sequences coding for the same CDR3. The chain couples TRBV5-1 to TRBJ1-4, with TRBD1 identical over 9 bases. This CDR3 contains 14 residues. Germline loops: CDR1 SGHRS, CDR2 YFSETQ. Germline trimming cut 4 bases from V and 8 bases from J; bases unmatched to any gene: 6. Written as DNA, the CDR3 is TGCGCCAGCAGCCCGGGACAGGGAGGGGAAAAACTGTTTTTT. This encodes CASSPGQGGEKLFF.

This clone appeared once. The chain employs TRBV6-6 and TRBJ2-5, with a weak D call TRBD1 (6 bases). CDR3 length: 14 amino acids. Germline loops: CDR1 MNHNY, CDR2 SVGAGI (reference sequence). V was shortened by 2 bases and J by 3 bases, with 10 bases between the two germline ends. The CDR3 region has the DNA TGTGCCAGCAGTTACCTGACAGGCAAAGAGACCCAGTACTTC. Amino acids: CASSYLTGKETQYF.

The genes are TRBV29-1 and TRBJ1-6; possible D gene TRBD1, 6 bases. CDR1 SQVTM and CDR2 ANQGSEA come from the germline V gene. This CDR3 comprises 13 residues. Trimming took off 8 bases at V and 7 bases at J, with 15 bases between the two ends. CDR3 residues: CSTRQAPNSPLHF. CDR3 DNA sequence: TGCAGCACCCGACAGGCCCCCAATTCACCCCTCCACTTT.

The chain employs TRBV9 and TRBJ2-7; TRBD2 aligns across 9 bases. Germline V gene lookup returns CDR1 SGDLS and CDR2 YYNGEE. J lost 6 bases, V lost 4 bases, and 14 bases had no gene match. This CDR3 spans 16 amino acids. The CDR3 reads CASSPRGAGGPGEQYF. CDR3 DNA sequence: TGTGCCAGCAGCCCTCGGGGGGCGGGAGGGCCGGGCGAGCAGTACTTC.

V gene TRBV7-2 combines with J gene TRBJ2-2; the D is unclear. V was shortened by 0 bases and J by 0 bases, with 8 bases between the two germline ends. There are 16 residues in the CDR3. Germline CDR1 is SGHTA and CDR2 is FQGNSA. DNA for the CDR3: TGTGCCAGCAGCTTAGCGCGGCTAGCGAACACCGGGGAGCTGTTTTTT. Translation gives CASSLARLANTGELFF.

This clone was recorded a few times. The chain is built from TRBV2 and TRBJ1-2, with unresolved D. V was pared by 7 bases and J by 8 bases, with 11 bases between. Germline CDR1 and CDR2: SNHLY and FYNNEI. The CDR3 is 11 amino acids. CDR3: CASTPQWGYTF. DNA for the CDR3: TGTGCCAGCACCCCTCAATGGGGCTACACCTTC.

The CDR3 DNA sequence: TGCGCCAGCAGCCAAGAGGGGATAGCGGGAACCACCGGGGAGCTGTTTTTT. Amino acids: CASSQEGIAGTTGELFF. V is TRBV4-3 and J is TRBJ2-2; TRBD2 matches 8 bases. CDR3 length: 17 residues. Germline CDR1 LGHNA, CDR2 YSLEER. J was trimmed by 4 bases and V by 0 bases; bases with no gene match: 7.

J is TRBJ2-5 and V is TRBV30; D is possibly TRBD1 or TRBD2 (6 bases each). Between the trimmed V and J ends, which lost 4 bases and 5 bases, there was a span of 17 bases. In germline, CDR1 is GTSNPN, CDR2 SVGIG (reference sequence). The CDR3 runs to 14 residues. CDR3 coding DNA: TGTGCCTGGAACTTTCTGGGGGCGGGGGAGACCCAGTACTTC. Its translation is CAWNFLGAGETQYF.